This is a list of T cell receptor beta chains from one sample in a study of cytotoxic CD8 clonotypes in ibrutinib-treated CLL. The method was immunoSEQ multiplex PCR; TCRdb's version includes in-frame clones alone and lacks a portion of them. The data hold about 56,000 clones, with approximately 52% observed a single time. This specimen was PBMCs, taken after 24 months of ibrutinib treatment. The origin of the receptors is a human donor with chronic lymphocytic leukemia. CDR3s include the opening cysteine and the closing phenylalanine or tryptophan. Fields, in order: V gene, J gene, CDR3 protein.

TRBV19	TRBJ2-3	CASSILVADTQYF
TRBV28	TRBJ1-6	CASSPIVISPLHF
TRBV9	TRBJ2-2	CASSVGLEGTGELFF
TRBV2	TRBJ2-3	CASSRTPTDTQYF
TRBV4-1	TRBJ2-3	CASSLSGAITDTQYF
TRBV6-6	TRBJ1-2	CASSYSGRIEHGYTF
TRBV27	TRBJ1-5	CASRPAAGSQPQHF
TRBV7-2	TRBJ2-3	CATSPGQGAHTQYF
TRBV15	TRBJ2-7	CATSRVGQGNYEQYF
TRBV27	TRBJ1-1	CASSLSVNTEAFF
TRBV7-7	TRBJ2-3	CASSLSIRGGTDTQYF
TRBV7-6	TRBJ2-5	CASSPPGTQETQYF
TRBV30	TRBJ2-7	CAWSPRTSGTYEQYF
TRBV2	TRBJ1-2	CASSVTVPYGYTF
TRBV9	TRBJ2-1	CASSVAPVVSYEQFF
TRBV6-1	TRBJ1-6	CASGRGGTGEPLHF
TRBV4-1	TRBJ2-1	CASSQAGMPYNEQFF
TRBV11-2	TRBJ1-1	CASSPNRGQGLTEAFF
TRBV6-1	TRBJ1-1	CASSETNRGRAFF
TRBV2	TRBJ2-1	CASSDGGQFF
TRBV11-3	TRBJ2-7	CASSLGGSYEQYF
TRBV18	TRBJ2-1	CASSPGNNEQFF
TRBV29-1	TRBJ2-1	CSVFPRDEQFF
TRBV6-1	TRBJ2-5	CAGQIEGGRAQYF
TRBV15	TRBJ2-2	CATSRDRGTGELFF
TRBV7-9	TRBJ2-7	CASSPPDKGLREQYF
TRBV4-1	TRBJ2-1	CASRPLALSTGNRDEQFF
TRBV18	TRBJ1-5	CASSKEGANQPQHF
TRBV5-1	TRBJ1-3	CASSLTGNSGNTIYF
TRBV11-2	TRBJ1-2	CASSGRFGYTF